The 24 T cell receptor beta chains below all came from one sample that was sequenced in a study of blood T cell repertoires in COVID-19. The assay was immunoSEQ multiplex PCR, and TCRdb's table has in-frame clones only and misses some. The sample includes 200,000 to 300,000 clones, roughly 86% of them seen just once. Sequenced input: peripheral blood. The receptors shown here come from a woman aged 55-70 years who had recovered from COVID-19.

The V and J genes are TRBV5-8 and TRBJ1-4; a possible D gene is TRBD1 (6 bases). Per germline, CDR1 SGHTS and CDR2 YDEGEE. The germline V and J ends were trimmed by 7 bases and 3 bases, with 13 bases remaining between them. The CDR3 totals 14 residues. The DNA of the CDR3 is TGTGCCAGCCGGGGCAGGGGTGCTAATGAAAAACTGTTTTTT. This sequence encodes CASRGRGANEKLFF.

The chain joins TRBV28 to TRBJ1-2; D ambiguous. The CDR3 totals 15 residues. With 3 bases removed from V and 8 bases from J, the gap between germline ends came to 19 bases. Germline V CDR1 and CDR2: MDHEN, SYDVKM. CDR3 sequence reads: CASSFPAGGFGGYTF. The DNA for the CDR3 is TGTGCCAGCAGTTTCCCGGCCGGAGGTTTCGGGGGCTACACCTTC.

This rearrangement joins TRBV7-9 to TRBJ1-1; D possibly corresponds to TRBD1 (6 bases). Germline CDR1 is SEHNR and CDR2 is FQNEAQ (reference sequence). The V end was cut by 5 bases, the J end by 7 bases, with 11 bases between. The CDR3 extends over 12 amino acids. DNA for the CDR3: TGTGCCAGCAGCGCCCAGGGGAGTGAAGCTTTCTTT. Encoded protein: CASSAQGSEAFF.

The chain's CDR3 is CASSVEDRGRTGELFF. In DNA, the CDR3 is TGTGCCAGCAGCGTAGAAGACAGGGGGCGAACCGGGGAGCTGTTTTTT. The genes are TRBV9 and TRBJ2-2, with TRBD1 identical over 10 bases. This CDR3 is built from 16 residues. The germline CDR1 and CDR2 sequences are SGDLS and YYNGEE. V was pared by 0 bases and J by 5 bases, with 4 bases of the junction left unmatched.

The gene calls are TRBV11-3 and TRBJ2-6; D is uncertain. This CDR3 is built from 13 residues. Germline CDR1 and CDR2: SGHNT and YENEEA. Trimming took 5 bases from V and 1 from J, leaving 3 bases between them. CDR3 sequence: CASSPSGANVLTF. For the CDR3, the DNA is TGTGCCAGCAGCCCTTCTGGGGCCAACGTCCTGACTTTC. Full variable domain (outside the CDR3, taken from reference TRBV11-3 and TRBJ2-6): EAGVVQSPRYKIIEKKQPVAFWCNPISGHNTLYWYLQNLGQGPELLIRYENEEAVDDSQLPKDRFSAERLKGVDSTLKIQPAELGDSAVYLCASSPSGANVLTFGAGSRLTVL.

J is TRBJ1-4 and V is TRBV6-5, with 8 bases lining up with TRBD1. Germline V lookup: CDR1 MNHEY, CDR2 SVGAGI. This CDR3 is built from 14 residues. V was clipped by 6 bases and J by 8 bases; unmatched bases: 8. DNA for the CDR3: TGTGCCAGCAGCCGGACAGGGAAACGGGAAAAACTGTTTTTT. As protein: CASSRTGKREKLFF.

This clone was seen a handful of times. The V gene is TRBV11-2, the J gene TRBJ1-1, with D possibly TRBD1 on 6 matching bases. The CDR3 totals 15 residues. Germline-derived CDR1 and CDR2 are SGHAT and FQNNGV. Trimming removed 5 bases from V and 7 bases from J, with 20 bases in between. CDR3 residues: CASSGLQGRGVEAFF. For the CDR3, the DNA is TGTGCCAGCAGCGGCCTTCAGGGGAGGGGTGTTGAAGCTTTCTTT.

The V call is TRBV19, the J call TRBJ1-1; D unclear. The CDR3 runs 15 residues. The germline V and J ends were trimmed by 3 bases and 4 bases, with 15 bases remaining between them. The V gene's germline CDR1 is LNHDA and CDR2 SQIVND (reference sequence). CDR3 sequence (DNA): TGTGCCAGTAGTATGTTGCGGGCTGGCGGCACTGAAGCTTTCTTT. It specifies CASSMLRAGGTEAFF.

CDR3 bases: TGCGCCAGCAGCCAGACCGGGACAGGGAAACGCGGTGGCTACACCTTC. It is translated as CASSQTGTGKRGGYTF. The gene calls are TRBV4-3 and TRBJ1-2; 9 bases line up with TRBD1. The length of the CDR3 is 16 residues. Germline values: CDR1 LGHNA, CDR2 YSLEER. Germline trimming cut 3 bases from V and 7 bases from J; bases unmatched to any gene: 12.

The chain links TRBV7-8 to TRBJ2-2; perhaps TRBD2 as D (5 bases). Trimming pared 11 bases from V and 4 bases from J, leaving 17 bases between. CDR3 size: 14 residues. Germline V lookup: CDR1 SGHVS, CDR2 FQNEAQ. CDR3 bases: TGTGCCTGCCCGGGTAGCGTCCCCACCGGGGAGCTGTTTTTT. This sequence encodes CACPGSVPTGELFF.

The V call is TRBV5-1, the J call TRBJ1-1; 9 bases match TRBD1. The CDR3 loop spans 16 amino acids. J was trimmed by 1 base and V by 4 bases; bases with no gene match: 8. Germline CDR1 reads SGHRS; CDR2 reads YFSETQ. The CDR3 DNA reads TGCGCCAGCAGCGGGACAGGGACCCCCCCGAACACTGAAGCTTTCTTT. Its protein product is CASSGTGTPPNTEAFF.

This rearrangement joins TRBV2 to TRBJ2-1; 12 nucleotides match TRBD2. The CDR3 contains 17 residues. Germline V gene lookup returns CDR1 SNHLY and CDR2 FYNNEI. J gave up 7 bases and V 2 bases, and 9 bases lay outside the gene matches. CDR3 sequence reads: CASSESLAGGLGNEQFF. In DNA, the CDR3 is TGTGCCAGCAGTGAATCACTAGCGGGGGGCCTCGGGAATGAGCAGTTCTTC.

The rearrangement joins TRBV24-1 to TRBJ2-1; maybe TRBD2 (6 bases). This CDR3 region has 14 residues. V lost 0 bases and J 5 bases, leaving 7 bases between the germline ends. Germline V gene data show CDR1 as KGHDR and CDR2 as SFDVKD. The CDR3 DNA follows: TGTGCCACCAGTGATTTGGGGGGGAACAATGAGCAGTTCTTC. Amino acids: CATSDLGGNNEQFF.

This clone came up once. V is TRBV19 and J is TRBJ2-1, with 13 bases that match TRBD2. Per the germline V gene, CDR1 is LNHDA and CDR2 is SQIVND (reference sequence). The CDR3 has 17 residues. The junction had 10 bases not matched to a gene; V was cut back by 5 bases and J by 6 bases. CDR3 DNA: TGTGCCAGTAGTTTAGGACTAGCGGGGGTCTCACTCAATGAGCAGTTCTTC. It translates to CASSLGLAGVSLNEQFF.

The J gene is TRBJ1-2, the V gene TRBV5-1; 9 nucleotides line up with TRBD1. From germline, CDR1 is SGHRS and CDR2 YFSETQ. J was trimmed by 8 bases and V by 0 bases; bases with no gene match: 8. The CDR3 runs to 15 residues. CDR3 protein: CASSLAYTGGLGYTF. The CDR3 region has the DNA TGCGCCAGCAGCTTGGCCTATACAGGGGGCCTAGGCTACACCTTC.

V is TRBV19 and J is TRBJ1-5; a weak D match, TRBD1 (6 bases). The CDR3 runs 16 residues. The germline V gene encodes CDR1 LNHDA and CDR2 SQIVND (reference sequence). V dropped 5 bases and J dropped 0 bases, with 14 bases sitting between them. CDR3 in DNA: TGTGCCAGTAGTCTTTTGACAGGTTTTAGCAATCAGCCCCAGCATTTT. It yields the protein CASSLLTGFSNQPQHF. Complete variable domain (other parts from reference TRBV19 and TRBJ1-5): DGGITQSPKYLFRKEGQNVTLSCEQNLNHDAMYWYRQDPGQGLRLIYYSQIVNDFQKGDIAEGYSVSREKKESFPLTVTSAQKNPTAFYLCASSLLTGFSNQPQHFGDGTRLSIL.

The DNA of the CDR3 is TGTGCCAGCTCGCCCGGCAGGGGCCTGGGAAACACCATATATTTT. This encodes CASSPGRGLGNTIYF. The chain is built from TRBV18 and TRBJ1-3; a weak D match, TRBD1 (6 bases). Germline V CDR1 and CDR2: KGHSH, LQKENI. This CDR3 region has 15 residues. Trimming took off 6 bases at V and 4 bases at J, with 16 bases between the two ends.

This clone was seen more than once but under ten times. The chain recombines TRBV7-6 with TRBJ1-5, with TRBD1 as a possible D gene (5 bases). The V gene's germline CDR1 is SGHVS and CDR2 FNYEAQ. CDR3 length equals 15 residues. Trimming pared 0 bases from V and 5 bases from J, leaving 11 bases between. The CDR3 nucleotides read TGTGCCAGCAGCTTAGCCTCAGGGTTTCATCAGCCCCAGCATTTT. It yields the protein CASSLASGFHQPQHF.

The chain is built from TRBV10-3 and TRBJ2-5; 7 bases map to TRBD2. This CDR3 comprises 16 residues. The J segment lost 3 bases and the V segment lost 8 bases, leaving 15 bases of the junction unmatched. Germline CDR1 reads ENHRY; CDR2 reads SYGVKD. CDR3 in amino acids: CAIRDSKGTKKETQYF. The DNA for the CDR3 is TGTGCCATCCGGGATTCGAAGGGGACTAAAAAAGAGACCCAGTACTTC.

Here the CDR3 DNA reads TGCAGTGCTAGTGCCAGACAGTATACGCAGTATTTT. Its protein is CSASARQYTQYF. The V call is TRBV20-1, the J call TRBJ2-3; TRBD1 might be the D (5 bases). Trimming left V 3 bases short and J 7 bases short, with 11 bases between. This CDR3 is built from 12 residues. CDR1 is DFQATT and CDR2 is SNEGSKA in the germline V gene (reference sequence).

In this sample, this clone turned up once. V gene TRBV29-1 combines with J gene TRBJ2-4; tentative D call: TRBD1 (7 bases). This CDR3 has 13 residues. Germline values: CDR1 SQVTM, CDR2 ANQGSEA. V was clipped by 3 bases and J by 7 bases, with 13 bases between them. Here the CDR3 DNA reads TGCAGCGTTGATGGGGCAGGGGGGAACATTCAGTACTTC. Translating gives CSVDGAGGNIQYF.

This clone was recorded a few times. V and J are TRBV19 and TRBJ2-2; TRBD1 matches at 7 bases. The junction had 11 bases not matched to a gene; V was cut back by 4 bases and J by 3 bases. Germline V lookup: CDR1 LNHDA, CDR2 SQIVND (reference sequence). The CDR3 covers 17 residues. Here the CDR3 reads CASSNLKGARHTGELFF. The CDR3 nucleotides are TGTGCCAGTAGTAACTTAAAGGGGGCGCGCCACACCGGGGAGCTGTTTTTT.

V usage is TRBV5-1 and J usage is TRBJ1-6; 8 positions agree with TRBD1. The CDR3 totals 16 residues. Germline V lookup: CDR1 SGHRS, CDR2 YFSETQ. V lost 4 bases and J lost 9; bases outside the gene matches: 12. CDR3 in amino acids: CASSPGQGRRISPLHF. The CDR3 DNA follows: TGCGCCAGCAGCCCCGGACAGGGAAGAAGAATTTCACCCCTCCACTTT.

This chain links TRBV7-2 with TRBJ1-2, with 8 bases matching TRBD1. CDR3 size: 13 residues. Germline V gives CDR1 SGHTA, CDR2 FQGNSA. With 3 bases clipped from V and 6 bases from J, the junction kept 3 bases outside the gene matches. As DNA, the CDR3 is TGTGCCAGCAGCTTTCGACAGGGGCATGGCTACACCTTC. This sequence encodes CASSFRQGHGYTF.